This T cell receptor (beta chain) was recovered during a study of response to subunit inactivated influenza vaccine. This CDR3 spans 12 amino acids. Per the germline V gene, CDR1 is SQVTM and CDR2 is ANQGSEA. TCRdb re-analysed the RT-PCR reads in MiXCR, keeping a single row per CDR3 protein. The table lists 700,000 to 900,000 distinct CDR3 sequences, over 20% of them singletons. The sample in question was PBMCs from blood, obtained 4 to 6 days after vaccination. The clonotype comes from a man aged 45-60 years who received an inactivated influenza vaccine. The chain combines TRBV29-1 with TRBJ2-1; possibly TRBD1 for D (6 bases). CDR3 sequence (DNA): TGCGGAGGTTGGGACATGGTCCGTGAGCAGTTCTTC. It translates to CGGWDMVREQFF.